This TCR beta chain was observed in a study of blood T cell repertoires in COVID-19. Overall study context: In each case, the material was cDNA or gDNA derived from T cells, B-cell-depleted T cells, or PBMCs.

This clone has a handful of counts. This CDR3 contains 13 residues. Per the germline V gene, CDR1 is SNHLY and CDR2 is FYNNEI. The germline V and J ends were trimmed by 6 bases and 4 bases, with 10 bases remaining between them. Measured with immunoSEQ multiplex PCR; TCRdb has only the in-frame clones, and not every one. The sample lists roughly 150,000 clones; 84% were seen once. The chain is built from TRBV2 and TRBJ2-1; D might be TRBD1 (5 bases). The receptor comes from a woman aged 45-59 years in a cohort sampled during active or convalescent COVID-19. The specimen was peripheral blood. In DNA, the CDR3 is TGTGCCAGCAGGGCGACAGCTTACAATGAGCAGTTCTTC. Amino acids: CASRATAYNEQFF. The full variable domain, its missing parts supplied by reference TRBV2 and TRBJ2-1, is EPEVTQTPSHQVTQMGQEVILRCVPISNHLYFYWYRQILGQKVEFLVSFYNNEISEKSEIFDDQFSVERPDGSNFTLKIRSTKLEDSAMYFCASRATAYNEQFFGPGTRLTVL.